This passage covers 8 T cell receptor beta chains from one sample sequenced in a study of CD8+ T cells in alopecia areata. cDNA serving as the sequencing template came from extracted, reverse transcribed RNA. Using immunoSEQ multiplex PCR, the repertoire was profiled, and TCRdb retains in-frame clones only, with some absent. The repertoire includes more than 90,000 clones, less than 80% of them detected once, and 2.5% to 3.5% sits in the top ten. Sample: CD4+ T cells sorted from blood. These receptors were obtained from a human donor in good health.

The chain employs TRBV5-4 and TRBJ2-3, with 7 bases lining up with TRBD2. Per the germline V gene, CDR1 is SGHNT and CDR2 is YYREEE (reference sequence). This CDR3 has 15 amino acids. Trimming took 7 bases from V and 0 from J; bases not matched to a gene: 8. CDR3 bases: TGTGCCAGCGAGCGGGATGCCCTTAGCACAGATACGCAGTATTTT. As protein: CASERDALSTDTQYF.

This sequence joins TRBV9 and TRBJ2-5; TRBD1 might be the D (6 bases). The CDR3 extends over 16 amino acids. Germline V gene sequence: CDR1 SGDLS, CDR2 YYNGEE. V lost 0 bases to trimming and J lost 4 bases, with 16 bases between them. The DNA for the CDR3 is TGTGCCAGCAGCGTAGGGGACAACCCAGGCGTAGAGACCCAGTACTTC. This gives the protein CASSVGDNPGVETQYF.

The V call is TRBV11-2, the J call TRBJ2-4; no clear D gene. Germline V CDR1 and CDR2: SGHAT, FQNNGV. This CDR3 contains 15 residues. V gave up 5 bases and J gave up 0 bases, with 11 bases separating them. The CDR3 protein is CASSTNPIAKNIQYF. The CDR3 DNA is TGTGCCAGCAGCACGAATCCTATAGCCAAAAACATTCAGTACTTC.

This clone has a single count. The V call is TRBV6-5, the J call TRBJ1-1; no reliable D call. The V end was cut by 8 bases, the J end by 3 bases, with 7 bases between. This CDR3 spans 11 amino acids. Germline-derived CDR1 and CDR2 are MNHEY and SVGAGI. This CDR3 is CASLGDTEAFF. CDR3 coding DNA: TGTGCCAGCCTCGGAGACACTGAAGCTTTCTTT.

The chain carries TRBV5-1 and TRBJ2-1; 12 nucleotides line up with TRBD1. The CDR3 is 16 amino acids. J lost 4 bases, V lost 4 bases, and 6 bases had no gene match. Germline CDR1 SGHRS, CDR2 YFSETQ. This chain's CDR3 is CASSIPGQGAYNEQFF. In nucleotides, the CDR3 is TGCGCCAGCAGCATTCCGGGACAGGGGGCGTACAATGAGCAGTTCTTC.

The chain uses TRBV10-1 and TRBJ2-3, with 8 bases that match TRBD2. The trim removed 2 bases at V and 5 bases at J, leaving 9 bases unmatched. The CDR3 length is 16 residues. Germline loops: CDR1 WNHNN, CDR2 SYGVQD (reference sequence). DNA for the CDR3: TGCGCCAGCAGTGAGATGGCGGGGGGCGTCAAAGATACGCAGTATTTT. This gives the protein CASSEMAGGVKDTQYF.

This clone occurred a few times. The rearrangement uses TRBV19 and TRBJ2-1, with a tentative D call TRBD2 (6 bases). The V gene lost 5 bases and the J gene lost 2 bases, with 13 bases spanning the gap. CDR3 length: 15 residues. Germline CDR1 is LNHDA and CDR2 is SQIVND (reference sequence). The CDR3 sequence is CASSRRDRAYNEQFF. CDR3 sequence (DNA): TGTGCCAGTAGTCGGCGGGACCGGGCCTACAATGAGCAGTTCTTC.

This clone appeared a few times. The chain is built from TRBV30 and TRBJ2-7, with a possible D match to TRBD1 (6 bases). V was cut by 3 bases and J by 3 bases, with 9 bases left in between. This CDR3 has 12 amino acids. CDR1 and CDR2 (germline): GTSNPN, SVGIG (reference sequence). CDR3 nucleotides: TGTGCCTGGAGGACAGGAATCTACGAGCAGTACTTC. Its translation is CAWRTGIYEQYF.